This T cell receptor (beta chain) was sequenced during a study of blood T cell repertoires in COVID-19 (dated by TCRdb to about 2020). Notes on the research overall: Collaborator samples came from the United States, Italy and Spain and covered acute and convalescent phases of COVID-19. Subjects who had been exposed to COVID-19, were actively infected with it, or had recovered from it provided the deeply sampled blood TCRbeta repertoires that made up the dataset. The repertoires were released in a freely available public database meant as a resource for research on the immune response to SARS-CoV-2. Where HLA class I and class II types were available, the types were taken from metadata supplied by the sample provider, not from assay-based typing. Samples were obtained from the ongoing ImmuneRACE study (first 160 participants) and from 1,000 to 1,500 subjects provided by 6 global collaborators. Sample metadata almost always included a de-identified subject ID, COVID-19 status, age in years and sex. The prospective study material was composed of cDNA or gDNA derived from T cells, B-cell-depleted T cells, or PBMCs. Results the study describes overall, beyond this receptor: How much clinical and demographic metadata was included differed by source and by participant, and the metadata was provided uncurated.

Trimmed from V: 7 bases; trimmed from J: 9 bases; junction bases lacking a gene match: 9. CDR1 is given as LNHDA and CDR2 as SQIVND, both from the germline V gene (reference sequence). The CDR3 spans 13 residues, from the cysteine through the phenylalanine. The only DNA kept is the CDR3, 39 bases in frame from the first base. Collaborating institutions collected whole blood in K2EDTA tubes following their own protocols. For TCRbeta analysis, collaborator samples were shipped as frozen whole blood, as isolated PBMCs, or as DNA extracted from either sample type. TCRbeta CDR3 regions were amplified from genomic DNA using the immunoSEQ Assay, a bias-controlled multiplex PCR. Turning to the authors' computational methods: Nucleated cell counts per sample were estimated from amplification of reference gene primers within the assay. Sequence reads were collapsed and filtered to measure the absolute abundance of every unique TCRbeta CDR3 rearrangement. For each sample, productive Simpson clonality was calculated as the square root of Simpson's diversity index across productive rearrangements. TCRdb re-hosts the immuneACCESS table, in-frame sequences only. Its copies lack some clones; in the studies checked, an unresolved V gene accounts for under half of them, and the cause for the rest is not known. V and J calls and clone size are as listed in that table; D and trimming were resolved from the DNA. The sample table lists around 220,000 clones, 70% to 90% of them with a count of one. The top ten constitute roughly 10% of the sample.

Points on this clone: Its antigen target is currently unknown. No base quality values were provided; no much bigger clone lies one nucleotide off.

The rearrangement joined TRBV19 to TRBJ1-1; 9 nucleotides in the junction match TRBD1. Source material: peripheral blood. The TCR sequence derives from a woman of 80 years or more with acute or convalescent COVID-19. The bases are TGTGCCAGTACCCCGGGACAGGGATGGAAAGCTTTCTTT. The resulting protein is CASTPGQGWKAFF. With the portions outside the CDR3 filled from the reference TRBV19 and TRBJ1-1 genes, the complete variable region becomes DGGITQSPKYLFRKEGQNVTLSCEQNLNHDAMYWYRQDPGQGLRLIYYSQIVNDFQKGDIAEGYSVSREKKESFPLTVTSAQKNPTAFYLCASTPGQGWKAFFGQGTRLTVV.